This T cell receptor beta chain stems from a study of control samples from healthy donors and cancer patients (dated by TCRdb to 2020 to 2022). CDR1 is given as KGHDR and CDR2 as SFDVKD, both from the germline V gene. Including the terminal cysteine and phenylalanine, the CDR3 comprises 13 residues. Just CDR3 DNA is preserved here, 39 bases in frame from base 1. V is shortened by 3 bases, J by 0 bases, and the region joining them spans 4 bases. Concerning this clone: Its recognized antigen is unknown. Base qualities are not provided; no much larger clone lies one nucleotide away.

Libraries were built with the immunoSEQ multiplex PCR assay. The clones in this table, taken by TCRdb from immuneACCESS, are in-frame only. Not every clone is retained; where verified, under half of the shortfall comes from an unresolved V gene, and the cause of the rest is unknown. The sample table contains about 150,000 clones; only one count was recorded for 88% of them. In total, the top ten clones hold 1.5% to 2% of the sample. The chain employs TRBV24-1 and TRBJ1-2; there is no confident call for the D gene. This clonotype was sampled from a man younger than 35 in good health. Sequencing used blood. The CDR3 region has the sequence CATSDPPNYGYTF. The nucleotide sequence is given as TGTGCCACCAGTGATCCCCCTAACTATGGCTACACCTTC.